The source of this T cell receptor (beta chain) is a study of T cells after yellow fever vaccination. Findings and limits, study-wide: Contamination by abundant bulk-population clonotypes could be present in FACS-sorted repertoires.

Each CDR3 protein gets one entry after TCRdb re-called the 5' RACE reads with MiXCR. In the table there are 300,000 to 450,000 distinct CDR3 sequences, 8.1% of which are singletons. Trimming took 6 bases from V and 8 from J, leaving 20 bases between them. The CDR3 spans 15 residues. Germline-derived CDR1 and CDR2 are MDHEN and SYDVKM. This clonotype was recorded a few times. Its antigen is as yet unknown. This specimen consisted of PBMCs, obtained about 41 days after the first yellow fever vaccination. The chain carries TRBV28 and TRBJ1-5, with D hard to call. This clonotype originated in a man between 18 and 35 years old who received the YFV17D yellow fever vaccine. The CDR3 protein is CASRNTRRAGEPQHF. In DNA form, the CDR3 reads TGTGCCAGCAGAAACACGAGGCGGGCCGGGGAGCCCCAGCATTTT.